One and the same sample provided the 21 T cell receptor beta chains below, sequenced in a study of shared clonotypes between healthy human individuals. Terminally differentiated effector memory CD45RA+ cells were excluded by CCR7 positive selection of CD45RO-negative cells. Method: immunoSEQ multiplex PCR; TCRdb's copy keeps in-frame clones and lacks some. The sample has 2 million to 2.5 million clones, about 93% seen once. Source material: naive CD8+ T cells from PBMCs. Receptors were obtained from a man aged 18 to 29 in good health. Some clones in this sample may be carry-over from other donors' samples.

The chain couples TRBV6-6 to TRBJ1-5; TRBD1 is a possible D gene (5 bases). The CDR3 totals 13 residues. Germline loops: CDR1 MNHNY, CDR2 SVGAGI (reference sequence). V lost 9 bases to trimming and J lost 6 bases, with 15 bases between them. CDR3 loop: CASAGEVGQPQHF. DNA for the CDR3: TGTGCCAGTGCGGGGGAGGTCGGTCAGCCCCAGCATTTT.

J is TRBJ2-7 and V is TRBV28; TRBD2 might be the D (7 bases). This CDR3 contains 15 residues. Trimming removed 8 bases at V and 2 bases at J, with 19 bases between. The V gene's germline CDR1 is MDHEN and CDR2 SYDVKM. The CDR3 loop reads CASGWRGGSAYEQYF. The CDR3, as DNA: TGTGCCAGCGGATGGAGGGGGGGGTCGGCCTACGAGCAGTACTTC.

This sequence joins TRBV28 and TRBJ2-7; the match to TRBD2 covers 7 bases. Germline trimming cut 2 bases from V and 6 bases from J; bases unmatched to any gene: 7. Germline CDR1 is MDHEN and CDR2 is SYDVKM. The CDR3 totals 14 residues. This CDR3 reads CASSLTGGGGEQYF. DNA of the CDR3: TGTGCCAGCAGTTTAACGGGAGGTGGCGGCGAGCAGTACTTC.

This chain joins TRBV7-7 and TRBJ2-7; D is perhaps TRBD2 (5 bases). V was clipped by 2 bases and J by 2 bases, with 19 bases between them. Per the germline V gene, CDR1 is SSHAT and CDR2 is FNYEAQ (reference sequence). The CDR3 spans 17 residues. The chain's CDR3 is CASSLRSPPTGTYEQYF. The CDR3 DNA reads as TGTGCCAGCAGCTTACGTTCACCACCGACCGGGACCTACGAGCAGTACTTC.

V and J are TRBV12-2 and TRBJ2-5. TRBV12-2 is a known pseudogene. CDR3 length equals 18 residues. This CDR3 is CASRYNNRASSNMETQYF. DNA for the CDR3: TGTGCAAGTCGCTACAACAACCGGGCTTCTTCCAACATGGAGACCCAGTACTTC.

Of note for this clone: The same CDR3 is also encoded by other DNA sequences in this sample. The CDR3 region has the DNA TGTGCCAGCAGCCTGGGTGGGGATCAGCCCCAGCATTTT. Protein product: CASSLGGDQPQHF. The rearrangement links TRBV5-8 to TRBJ1-5; D gene ambiguous. Germline V CDR1 and CDR2: SGHTS, YDEGEE. Trimming cost V 4 bases and J 5 bases, with 10 bases left between them. This CDR3 is 13 amino acids long.

The CDR3 nucleotides are TGTGCCAGCAGTTTAGGTCTAGCGGGAGGGATTTTAGATGAGCAGTTCTTC. This sequence encodes CASSLGLAGGILDEQFF. The V and J genes are TRBV27 and TRBJ2-1; 12 nucleotides agree with TRBD2. CDR1 is MNHEY and CDR2 is SMNVEV in the germline V gene (reference sequence). The CDR3 is 17 residues long. The trim removed 2 bases at V and 8 bases at J, leaving 10 bases unmatched.

The V call is TRBV4-3, the J call TRBJ2-1; unclear D gene. The V gene's germline CDR1 is LGHNA and CDR2 YSLEER. V lost 3 bases, J lost 15 bases, and 21 bases lay in between. The length of the CDR3 is 14 residues. CDR3 loop: CASSQPSSPESRFF. The CDR3 nucleotides are TGCGCCAGCAGCCAGCCCTCATCCCCGGAGTCACGGTTCTTC.

About this clone itself: The sample contains more than one DNA sequence encoding this CDR3. The chain carries TRBV7-9 and TRBJ2-7; 7 bases agree with TRBD2. Unmatched junction bases numbered 4, after V lost 5 bases and J lost 6 bases. This CDR3 has 12 residues. The germline gives CDR1 SEHNR, CDR2 FQNEAQ (reference sequence). The CDR3, as DNA: TGTGCCAGCAGCACCCCTAGCGGCGAGCAGTACTTC. Protein: CASSTPSGEQYF.

This chain connects TRBV9 to TRBJ2-1, with unresolved D. Trimming removed 5 bases at V and 5 bases at J, with 11 bases between. CDR1 is SGDLS and CDR2 is YYNGEE in the germline V gene. This CDR3 comprises 13 residues. The CDR3 region has the DNA TGTGCCAGCAGGGCAGAGTGGAACAATGAGCAGTTCTTC. It yields the protein CASRAEWNNEQFF.

This chain joins TRBV27 and TRBJ2-5; the match to TRBD2 covers 8 bases. V lost 6 bases, J lost 2 bases, and 8 bases stayed unmatched. Looked up from germline, CDR1 is MNHEY and CDR2 is SMNVEV (reference sequence). This CDR3 comprises 15 residues. CDR3 in DNA: TGTGCCAGCAGGCGGAGCGGGAGAAGACAAGAGACCCAGTACTTC. Translated, it gives CASRRSGRRQETQYF.

This clone was picked up one time. The chain is built from TRBV28 and TRBJ1-1; unclear D gene. Germline CDR1 MDHEN, CDR2 SYDVKM. This CDR3 has 19 residues. Trimming stripped 6 bases from V and 5 bases from J, with 31 bases between. The CDR3, as DNA: TGTGCCAGCAGCCCCGGTGGGAGGAAACGGGATCTTGGAGTGACTGAAGCTTTCTTT. Translation: CASSPGGRKRDLGVTEAFF.

This chain uses TRBV28 with TRBJ2-5; maybe TRBD2 (5 bases). Deletions cut 7 bases from V and 2 bases from J, with 14 bases between. The CDR3 runs to 14 residues. CDR1 MDHEN and CDR2 SYDVKM come from the germline V gene. The CDR3 coding sequence is TGTGCCAGCATTGAGTCGACTAATCAAGAGACCCAGTACTTC. Translation gives CASIESTNQETQYF.

The chain carries TRBV7-9 and TRBJ1-1; no firm D call. V was pared by 7 bases and J by 0 bases, with 9 bases between. From germline, CDR1 is SEHNR and CDR2 FQNEAQ (reference sequence). CDR3 length: 13 residues. The CDR3, as DNA: TGTGCCAGCAACCCGACACTGAACACTGAAGCTTTCTTT. Residues: CASNPTLNTEAFF.

The rearrangement links TRBV4-3 to TRBJ1-2; D is uncertain. The CDR3 loop spans 13 amino acids. Trimming took 1 base from V and 2 from J, leaving 5 bases between them. Looked up from germline, CDR1 is LGHNA and CDR2 is YSLEER. CDR3 nucleotides: TGCGCCAGCAGCCAAGTGGGAAACTATGGCTACACCTTC. As protein: CASSQVGNYGYTF.

The rearrangement uses TRBV9 and TRBJ2-2; TRBD1 is a possible D gene (5 bases). This CDR3 contains 16 residues. Trimming removed 3 bases from V and 5 bases from J, with 17 bases in between. Germline CDR1 and CDR2: SGDLS and YYNGEE. The CDR3 nucleotides are TGTGCCAGCAGCGCCAAGGTAGGGGCGCGGACCGGGGAGCTGTTTTTT. It codes for CASSAKVGARTGELFF.

With respect to this clone: Additional DNA sequences in this sample encode the identical CDR3. V and J are TRBV19 and TRBJ2-7; TRBD1 aligns across 8 bases. Germline CDR1 is LNHDA and CDR2 is SQIVND (reference sequence). This CDR3 has 14 residues. The ends lost 5 bases at V and 4 bases at J; junction bases unmatched: 7. The CDR3 here is CASSPGTGDYEQYF. In DNA form, the CDR3 reads TGTGCCAGTAGTCCCGGGACAGGAGATTACGAGCAGTACTTC.

This clone was seen only once. The chain joins TRBV7-9 to TRBJ2-2; 9 positions agree with TRBD2. This CDR3 contains 15 residues. The V segment lost 7 bases and the J segment 4 bases; nucleotides outside the gene matches: 7. Germline lookup yields CDR1 SEHNR and CDR2 FQNEAQ (reference sequence). The CDR3 sequence: CASTEVAGVTGELFF. The CDR3 nucleotides read TGTGCCAGCACGGAAGTAGCGGGAGTCACCGGGGAGCTGTTTTTT.

The chain links TRBV7-9 to TRBJ2-7; D possibly corresponds to TRBD2 (6 bases). V lost 1 base, J lost 1 base, and 17 bases lay in between. The germline CDR1 and CDR2 sequences are SEHNR and FQNEAQ (reference sequence). This CDR3 has 17 residues. CDR3 bases: TGTGCCAGCAGCTTAGTAGTTGGAGGGAGTGAGTCCTACGAGCAGTACTTC. Translating gives CASSLVVGGSESYEQYF. The full variable domain, completed using reference TRBV7-9 and TRBJ2-7, is DTGVSQNPRHKITKRGQNVTFRCDPISEHNRLYWYRQTLGQGPEFLTYFQNEAQLEKSRLLSDRFSAERPKGSFSTLEIQRTEQGDSAMYLCASSLVVGGSESYEQYFGPGTRLTVT.

This clone was seen a single time. The chain joins TRBV27 to TRBJ1-6; 11 positions match TRBD1. Germline V CDR1 and CDR2: MNHEY, SMNVEV (reference sequence). V shed 7 bases, J shed 6 bases, and the junction held 8 bases outside the gene matches. The CDR3 consists of 16 residues. This chain's CDR3 is CASKSGTGGGNSPLHF. Written as DNA, the CDR3 is TGTGCCAGCAAATCTGGGACAGGGGGAGGTAATTCACCCCTCCACTTT.

This clone was seen once. The chain recombines TRBV28 with TRBJ1-1; D unclear. Trimming removed 7 bases from V and 1 base from J, with 7 bases in between. The length of the CDR3 is 12 residues. CDR1 is MDHEN, CDR2 SYDVKM, per germline. The CDR3 spells CASTAGNTEAFF. The CDR3 bases are TGTGCCAGCACTGCGGGGAACACTGAAGCTTTCTTT.